This passage covers 3 T cell receptor beta chains from one sample sequenced in a study of immune evolution from preneoplasia to lung adenocarcinoma. The method was immunoSEQ multiplex PCR; TCRdb's version includes in-frame clones alone and lacks a portion of them. The table has around 5,700 clones, approximately 80% seen once; the top ten hold less than 3.5%. Sequencing was carried out using FFPE lung adenocarcinoma in situ tissue. All receptors come from an older donor with lung adenocarcinoma.

V usage is TRBV2 and J usage is TRBJ1-2; unclear D gene. Germline loops: CDR1 SNHLY, CDR2 FYNNEI. CDR3 length equals 15 residues. Trimming removed 4 bases from V and 7 bases from J, with 19 bases in between. The CDR3 loop is CASSGRVGRRCGYTF. CDR3 coding DNA: TGTGCCAGCAGTGGAAGGGTCGGGAGAAGGTGTGGCTACACCTTC.

This clone came up a few times. At one of its ends the junction is not consistent with the germline gene, which may arise from a read error. This sequence joins TRBV6-5 and TRBJ2-1; TRBD2 matches 8 bases. CDR1 and CDR2 (germline): MNHEY, SVGAGI. There are 13 residues in the CDR3. CDR3 coding DNA: TGTGCCAGCAGTTACGGGGCCAGCGGGAGTAAAATCTTC. Encoded protein: CASSYGASGSKIF.

This rearrangement joins TRBV7-2 to TRBJ1-1; no firm D call. V lost 2 bases, J lost 1 base, and 5 bases lay in between. The germline V gene encodes CDR1 SGHTA and CDR2 FQGNSA. This CDR3 has 13 residues. The CDR3 coding sequence is TGTGCCAGCAGCTTATATAGGAACACTGAAGCTTTCTTT. It codes for CASSLYRNTEAFF.